This T cell receptor (beta chain) derives from a study of yellow fever vaccine responses in identical twins. Study results and caveats: Twins' vaccine T cell responses were reported to seem partly convergent and partly personalized.

As concerns this clonotype: Its antigen is still unknown.

Per germline, CDR1 SGHRS and CDR2 YFSETQ. Trimming removed 4 bases from V and 3 bases from J; junction bases left unmatched: 6. The CDR3 contains 15 residues. TCRdb re-called the RT-PCR reads with MiXCR, one entry per CDR3 protein. The table lists about 11,000 distinct CDR3 sequences, 77% of them singletons. The origin of this receptor is a woman aged 18-35 years who received the yellow fever vaccine. V is TRBV5-1 and J is TRBJ2-2; 7 positions agree with TRBD1. Sequencing used T cells from blood (PBMCs), unsorted or a sorted subset (not recorded which), obtained before or after yellow fever vaccination (not recorded which). CDR3 in amino acids: CASSPRQGYTGELFF. Here the CDR3 DNA reads TGCGCCAGCAGCCCCAGACAGGGTTACACCGGGGAGCTGTTTTTT.